A single sample gave rise to the 14 T cell receptor beta chains below, sequenced in a study of cytomegalovirus exposure and HLA in healthy donors. Use of 60 Vbeta and 13 Jbeta primers characterized the PCR. Measured with immunoSEQ multiplex PCR; TCRdb has only the in-frame clones, and not every one. The sample table sets out about 48,000 clones. Sample: PBMCs. The receptors were gathered from a woman aged 35 to 49 in good health and CMV-seronegative.

This sequence joins TRBV10-3 and TRBJ1-1; D not certain. V lost 10 bases and J lost 0, with 15 bases in between. The CDR3 totals 14 residues. Germline loops: CDR1 ENHRY, CDR2 SYGVKD. Here the CDR3 reads CATSTDFMNTEAFF. The CDR3 DNA is TGTGCCACCTCGACGGACTTCATGAACACTGAAGCTTTCTTT.

V usage is TRBV9 and J usage is TRBJ2-1; possible D gene TRBD1, 6 bases. From germline, CDR1 is SGDLS and CDR2 YYNGEE. This CDR3 has 15 amino acids. Between the trimmed V and J ends, which lost 0 bases and 0 bases, there was a span of 7 bases. The CDR3 nucleotides read TGTGCCAGCAGCGTAGGACAGGACTCCTACAATGAGCAGTTCTTC. Its translation is CASSVGQDSYNEQFF.

The chain joins TRBV27 to TRBJ2-1; the D is unclear. Germline loops: CDR1 MNHEY, CDR2 SMNVEV (reference sequence). V dropped 7 bases and J dropped 5 bases, with 6 bases sitting between them. The CDR3 sequence is 11 residues long. The CDR3 protein is CASNADNEQFF. The CDR3 bases are TGTGCCAGCAACGCGGACAATGAGCAGTTCTTC.

This chain links TRBV7-2 with TRBJ1-3, with D uncertain. Germline CDR1 and CDR2: SGHTA and FQGNSA. V was clipped by 4 bases and J by 2 bases, with 15 bases between them. CDR3 size: 16 residues. CDR3 region: CASSYPGFTPGNTIYF. The CDR3 nucleotides read TGTGCCAGCAGCTACCCGGGGTTCACTCCTGGAAACACCATATATTTT.

This sequence joins TRBV6-5 and TRBJ2-6, with D possibly being TRBD2 (6 bases). Looked up from germline, CDR1 is MNHEY and CDR2 is SVGAGI. V shed 8 bases and J shed 2 bases, with 10 bases lying between them. This CDR3 is built from 14 residues. CDR3 protein: CASWGVTGANVLTF. DNA of the CDR3: TGTGCCAGCTGGGGGGTTACTGGGGCCAACGTCCTGACTTTC.

The chain carries TRBV6-5 and TRBJ2-7; 9 bases are shared with TRBD1. Unmatched junction bases numbered 8, after V lost 2 bases and J lost 6 bases. This CDR3 has 15 residues. CDR1 MNHEY and CDR2 SVGAGI come from the germline V gene. The CDR3: CASSYRPGQGGEQYF. The CDR3 coding sequence is TGTGCCAGCAGTTACAGACCGGGACAGGGTGGCGAGCAGTACTTC.

J is TRBJ2-7 and V is TRBV4-1, with a tentative D call TRBD2 (7 bases). V lost 4 bases to trimming and J lost 3 bases, with 13 bases between them. In germline, CDR1 is MGHRA, CDR2 YSYEKL. The CDR3 length is 14 residues. The DNA for the CDR3 is TGCGCCAGCAGCCTGGGGGAGGGGGGCTACGAGCAGTACTTC. It codes for CASSLGEGGYEQYF.

This chain joins TRBV7-9 and TRBJ1-1; D is perhaps TRBD1 (6 bases). The germline CDR1 and CDR2 sequences are SEHNR and FQNEAQ (reference sequence). The V end was cut by 5 bases, the J end by 4 bases, with 14 bases between. This CDR3 spans 14 amino acids. The chain's CDR3 is CASSTYRVLTEAFF. The CDR3 region has the DNA TGTGCCAGCAGCACCTACAGGGTACTCACTGAAGCTTTCTTT. The variable domain in full, with the rest retrieved from reference TRBV7-9 and TRBJ1-1, is DTGVSQNPRHKITKRGQNVTFRCDPISEHNRLYWYRQTLGQGPEFLTYFQNEAQLEKSRLLSDRFSAERPKGSFSTLEIQRTEQGDSAMYLCASSTYRVLTEAFFGQGTRLTVV.

This rearrangement joins TRBV5-4 to TRBJ1-1, with D possibly matching TRBD1 (5 bases). The CDR3 runs to 14 residues. V lost 0 bases to trimming and J lost 1 base, with 7 bases between them. The germline V gene encodes CDR1 SGHNT and CDR2 YYREEE (reference sequence). CDR3 sequence reads: CASSLAGGNTEAFF. The CDR3 DNA follows: TGTGCCAGCAGCTTGGCGGGGGGGAACACTGAAGCTTTCTTT.

The V and J genes are TRBV27 and TRBJ1-2; D possibly corresponds to TRBD1 (6 bases). CDR1 and CDR2 (germline): MNHEY, SMNVEV (reference sequence). This CDR3 is built from 16 residues. V lost 6 bases, J lost 6 bases, and 23 bases lay in between. The CDR3 DNA follows: TGTGCCAGCAGGACTCAAGCAAAGAGGGGGTTAAATGGCTACACCTTC. Its translation: CASRTQAKRGLNGYTF.

This chain connects TRBV5-1 to TRBJ1-1; D might be TRBD1 (6 bases). The V and J ends lost 1 base and 4 bases respectively, with 14 bases between them. Germline V CDR1 and CDR2: SGHRS, YFSETQ. This CDR3 is 15 amino acids long. The CDR3 coding sequence is TGCGCCAGCAGCTTGTTAGCACAGGGTGGCACTGAAGCTTTCTTT. Protein product: CASSLLAQGGTEAFF.

The chain is built from TRBV19 and TRBJ2-1, with TRBD1 identical over 11 bases. With 6 bases clipped from V and 7 bases from J, the junction kept 14 bases outside the gene matches. Germline CDR1 and CDR2: LNHDA and SQIVND (reference sequence). The CDR3 consists of 17 residues. CDR3 nucleotides: TGTGCCAGTAGCCTCCTACCTCCGGGACAGGGGGATAATGAGCAGTTCTTC. Protein product: CASSLLPPGQGDNEQFF.

V usage is TRBV29-1 and J usage is TRBJ1-2; 9 bases agree with TRBD1. CDR1 is SQVTM and CDR2 is ANQGSEA in the germline V gene. The CDR3 covers 16 residues. V was pared by 1 base and J by 7 bases, with 13 bases of the junction left unmatched. Written as DNA, the CDR3 is TGCAGCGTTGAAGTCGGACAGGGGAAGAAATCTACTGGCTACACCTTC. It encodes CSVEVGQGKKSTGYTF.

Regarding this clone: Other DNA sequences in the same sample also yield this CDR3. The rearrangement uses TRBV28 and TRBJ2-7; 9 bases are shared with TRBD1. This CDR3 contains 16 residues. CDR1 and CDR2 from the germline V gene are MDHEN and SYDVKM. V trimming: 6 bases; J trimming: 3 bases; junction bases outside the gene matches: 12. CDR3 nucleotides: TGTGCCAGCAGCCAGACAGGGGGAAAGATTCGCTACGAGCAGTACTTC. It specifies CASSQTGGKIRYEQYF.